This T cell receptor beta chain was documented in a study of cytomegalovirus exposure and HLA in healthy donors. Study-wide results and limits: Accurate HLA-A and HLA-B prediction from TCR beta sequences was reported for most subjects.

Of note for this clone: Its cognate antigen is unknown.

The germline V gene has CDR1 SGHAT and CDR2 FQNNGV. J was trimmed by 2 bases and V by 5 bases; bases with no gene match: 7. The CDR3 consists of 16 residues. PCR employed 60 Vbeta and 13 Jbeta primers. Produced via immunoSEQ multiplex PCR; TCRdb's table is partial and in-frame only. The sample includes more than 95,000 clones, around three quarters of them seen just once. The chain joins TRBV11-2 to TRBJ2-7, with 12 bases matching TRBD2. The material sequenced was PBMCs. This receptor was identified in a female donor in good health and CMV-seronegative. Here the CDR3 reads CASSGRLAGVTYEQYF. The CDR3 coding sequence is TGTGCCAGCAGCGGCAGACTAGCGGGGGTGACCTACGAGCAGTACTTC. The full variable domain, in which reference TRBV11-2 and TRBJ2-7 provide the parts outside the CDR3, is EAGVAQSPRYKIIEKRQSVAFWCNPISGHATLYWYQQILGQGPKLLIQFQNNGVVDDSQLPKDRFSAERLKGVDSTLKIQPAKLEDSAVYLCASSGRLAGVTYEQYFGPGTRLTVT.